The table lists the clone carrying this T cell receptor beta chain with a few counts. Its cognate antigen is unknown. The data belong to a study of CD8 T cells in ankylosing spondylitis. General study results and limits: Clones that were linked to disease were CD8+ and were relatively rare in peripheral blood.

Trimming shortened V by 1 base and J by 3 bases, and 25 bases separated the two germline ends. Germline lookup yields CDR1 SGHAT and CDR2 FQNNGV. CDR3 length: 19 residues. One entry per CDR3 protein results from TCRdb running MiXCR on the 5' RACE reads. The data show about 350,000 distinct CDR3 sequences, about 20% seen once. This receptor was obtained from a male donor with ankylosing spondylitis or in good health (not recorded which). Specimen: blood, either unsorted or a sorted T cell fraction (not recorded which). The chain joins TRBV11-2 to TRBJ2-7; D is perhaps TRBD1 (6 bases). Here the CDR3 DNA reads TGTGCCAGCAGCTTAGGGGAAGACCGGGACACCCTTTTCGTCTACGAGCAGTACTTC. Residues: CASSLGEDRDTLFVYEQYF. Together with reference TRBV11-2 and TRBJ2-7, the CDR3 gives the full variable domain: EAGVAQSPRYKIIEKRQSVAFWCNPISGHATLYWYQQILGQGPKLLIQFQNNGVVDDSQLPKDRFSAERLKGVDSTLKIQPAKLEDSAVYLCASSLGEDRDTLFVYEQYFGPGTRLTVT.